The present T cell receptor (beta chain) was sequenced within a study of Graves' ophthalmopathy and Graves' hyperthyroidism. Overall study findings and caveats: The authors also found most expanded thyroid clonotypes above 0.001 frequency in blood.

Trimming stripped 4 bases from V and 4 bases from J, with 11 bases between. Germline assignment: CDR1 WSHSY and CDR2 SAAADI. The CDR3 is made up of 13 amino acids. Amplification of the TCR beta CDR3 regions used RNA transcripts (as template). HTBI-primed first-round RT-PCR preceded second-round multiplex PCR. TCRdb reprocessed the multiplex PCR reads with MiXCR, giving one entry per CDR3 protein. The sample carries about 620,000 distinct CDR3 sequences, approximately 21% recorded once. On this clonotype itself: Its antigen is unknown.

Newly diagnosed hyperthyroidism donors, aged 18 to 65, duration under 2 months. A diagnosis was made from clinical symptoms together with serum thyroxine, TRAb, thyroid ultrasound and orbital computed tomography. It was from 8.5 to 10 ml of fresh peripheral blood that the PBMCs came. The V and J genes are TRBV10-2 and TRBJ2-7; D is uncertain. This TCR came from a woman younger than 30 with stable Graves' hyperthyroidism. Some clones in this sample may be carry-over from other donors' samples. Sequences were obtained from peripheral blood. The chain's CDR3 is CASSAGAGYEQYF. The CDR3 DNA reads as TGCGCCAGCAGTGCTGGTGCTGGATACGAGCAGTACTTC.